This T cell receptor beta chain is from a study of T cell repertoires in cytomegalovirus infection. Study context: Evidence of both CMV infection and a matching HLA type came from public TCR beta signatures. Study results and caveats: HLA-C-restricted CMV-specific TCR beta clonotypes were dominant in the ex vivo response.

For this clonotype: What it binds is unknown.

TCRdb called the reads again in MiXCR, with one record for every CDR3 protein. The sample has around 630,000 distinct CDR3 sequences, about 24% seen once. The CDR3 is 16 amino acids. The ends were cut back, 8 bases at V and 5 bases at J, with 19 bases in the middle. Germline V gives CDR1 MNHEY, CDR2 SVGAGI. The source material was CD8+ T cells from PBMCs. This sequence was found in a human donor in good health (CMV status not recorded). Some clones in this sample may be carry-over from other donors' samples. This chain uses TRBV6-5 with TRBJ1-6; D remains ambiguous. The DNA of the CDR3 is TGTGCCAGCGGATATATCGTTGGCCAACATAATTCACCCCTCCACTTT. Protein sequence: CASGYIVGQHNSPLHF.